The rows below give T cell receptor beta chains drawn from one sample of a study of blood T cells in healthy people across ages. TCRdb re-called the 5' RACE reads through MiXCR, storing one row per CDR3 protein. The sample shows about 900,000 distinct CDR3 sequences, under 80% of them seen only once. Sequencing was performed on blood. Receptors were obtained from a man aged 25 to 40 in good health. Both conserved end residues are part of each CDR3. Fields, in order: J gene, V gene, D gene, clone size, CDR3 protein, CDR3 DNA. The D gene is left open where the match is weak. The size entry is marked missing in some rows and otherwise reads once, few, many or a size class.

j_gene: TRBJ2-7; v_gene: TRBV5-1; d_gene: NA; abundance: NA; CDR3aa: CASSPGPERGEQYF; CDR3nt: TGCGCCAGCAGCCCGGGCCCAGAACGGGGCGAGCAGTACTTC
j_gene: TRBJ2-7; v_gene: TRBV12-3/TRBV12-4; d_gene: NA; abundance: NA; CDR3aa: CASAAGAPLLNEQYF; CDR3nt: TGTGCCAGCGCGGCAGGGGCTCCCCTCCTGAACGAGCAGTACTTC
j_gene: TRBJ2-7; v_gene: TRBV10-3; d_gene: TRBD2; abundance: NA; CDR3aa: CAITPTSGIDEQYF; CDR3nt: TGTGCCATCACCCCGACTAGCGGAATCGACGAGCAGTACTTC
j_gene: TRBJ1-4; v_gene: TRBV4-2; d_gene: NA; abundance: NA; CDR3aa: CASSQVSRGFNEKLFF; CDR3nt: TGTGCCAGCAGCCAAGTATCAAGGGGATTCAATGAAAAACTGTTTTTT
j_gene: TRBJ2-1; v_gene: TRBV7-9; d_gene: NA; abundance: NA; CDR3aa: CASSSNPGSSYSEQFF; CDR3nt: TGTGCCAGCAGCTCAAACCCAGGGAGCTCCTACAGTGAGCAGTTCTTC
j_gene: TRBJ1-2; v_gene: TRBV15; d_gene: NA; abundance: NA; CDR3aa: CAASRDYEGNYGYTF; CDR3nt: TGTGCCGCCAGCAGAGATTACGAGGGTAACTATGGCTACACCTTC
j_gene: TRBJ2-3; v_gene: TRBV6-2/TRBV6-3; d_gene: NA; abundance: NA; CDR3aa: CASNRDPFTDTQYF; CDR3nt: TGTGCCAGCAACCGAGACCCATTCACAGATACGCAGTATTTT
j_gene: TRBJ1-2; v_gene: TRBV5-1; d_gene: NA; abundance: few; CDR3aa: CASSETRGPNYGYTF; CDR3nt: TGCGCCAGCAGCGAAACCAGGGGCCCGAACTATGGCTACACCTTC
j_gene: TRBJ1-2; v_gene: TRBV20-1; d_gene: NA; abundance: NA; CDR3aa: CSARDGGSPSRGYTF; CDR3nt: TGCAGTGCTAGAGATGGGGGCAGCCCCTCCAGAGGCTACACCTTC
j_gene: TRBJ2-5; v_gene: TRBV25-1; d_gene: NA; abundance: NA; CDR3aa: CASSEAADEETQYF; CDR3nt: TGTGCCAGCAGTGAAGCGGCAGATGAAGAGACCCAGTACTTC
j_gene: TRBJ2-1; v_gene: TRBV30; d_gene: NA; abundance: NA; CDR3aa: CAWGNEQFF; CDR3nt: TGTGCCTGGGGAAATGAGCAGTTCTTC
j_gene: TRBJ2-1; v_gene: TRBV29-1; d_gene: TRBD2; abundance: NA; CDR3aa: CSVEESAGVTYNEQFF; CDR3nt: TGCAGCGTTGAAGAATCGGCGGGGGTAACCTACAATGAGCAGTTCTTC
j_gene: TRBJ2-7; v_gene: TRBV20-1; d_gene: NA; abundance: once; CDR3aa: CSADVSYEQYF; CDR3nt: TGCAGTGCCGACGTTTCCTACGAGCAGTACTTC
j_gene: TRBJ2-1; v_gene: TRBV2; d_gene: NA; abundance: NA; CDR3aa: CASSTQLTGSSYNEQFF; CDR3nt: TGTGCCAGCAGCACCCAATTAACAGGTAGCTCCTACAATGAGCAGTTCTTC
j_gene: TRBJ2-5; v_gene: TRBV27; d_gene: NA; abundance: few; CDR3aa: CASKETQYF; CDR3nt: TGTGCCAGCAAAGAGACCCAGTACTTC
j_gene: TRBJ2-1; v_gene: TRBV7-2; d_gene: TRBD2; abundance: NA; CDR3aa: CASSLAGGWNEQFF; CDR3nt: TGTGCCAGCAGCTTAGCGGGGGGGTGGAATGAGCAGTTCTTC
j_gene: TRBJ2-5; v_gene: TRBV15; d_gene: NA; abundance: NA; CDR3aa: CATSREQAAETQYF; CDR3nt: TGTGCCACCAGCAGAGAGCAGGCAGCAGAGACCCAGTACTTC
j_gene: TRBJ2-3; v_gene: TRBV5-1; d_gene: NA; abundance: NA; CDR3aa: CASSSASGSPSTDTQYF; CDR3nt: TGCGCCAGCAGCTCAGCCTCGGGCTCCCCGAGCACAGATACGCAGTATTTT
j_gene: TRBJ1-6; v_gene: TRBV20-1; d_gene: NA; abundance: NA; CDR3aa: CSAAGVLADSPLHF; CDR3nt: TGCAGTGCTGCAGGGGTTTTGGCGGATTCACCCCTCCACTTT
j_gene: TRBJ2-7; v_gene: TRBV30; d_gene: NA; abundance: few; CDR3aa: CAWSPAGYEQYF; CDR3nt: TGTGCCTGGAGTCCCGCCGGCTACGAGCAGTACTTC
j_gene: TRBJ2-5; v_gene: TRBV9; d_gene: TRBD1; abundance: NA; CDR3aa: CASSVWAGQGGQETQYF; CDR3nt: TGTGCCAGCAGCGTATGGGCCGGACAGGGTGGCCAAGAGACCCAGTACTTC